The T cell receptor beta chain described here comes from a study of glioma-infiltrating T cells. Whole-study results and caveats: Tissue-blood divergence was below expectation in non-neoplastic patients, above in gliomas. CDR3 overlap between tissue and blood was very small.

The CDR3 has 16 residues. The ends lost 3 bases at V and 12 bases at J; junction bases unmatched: 19. Per the germline V gene, CDR1 is MGHRA and CDR2 is YSYEKL. To note about this clonotype: The antigen is not known.

Using RNA template, CDR3s of TCR alpha and beta were amplified with iRepertoire arm-PCR. One-step reverse transcription and amplification started from approximately 100-400 ng of tissue mRNA or PBMC total RNA. TCRdb recomputed calls from the multiplex PCR reads with MiXCR, one row per CDR3 protein. The sample has about 130,000 distinct CDR3 sequences; approximately 24% are singletons. The chain is built from TRBV4-1 and TRBJ1-1; 7 bases agree with TRBD1. Sequenced input: glioma tissue, nonneoplastic brain tissue, or PBMCs (not recorded which). This receptor was obtained from a human donor with low-grade glioma or glioblastoma, undergoing nonglioma brain surgery, or in good health (not recorded which). CDR3 coding DNA: TGCGCCAGCAGCCAGGGACCCACAGGGGCGCTGACTCGTCCTTTCTTT. This sequence encodes CASSQGPTGALTRPFF.